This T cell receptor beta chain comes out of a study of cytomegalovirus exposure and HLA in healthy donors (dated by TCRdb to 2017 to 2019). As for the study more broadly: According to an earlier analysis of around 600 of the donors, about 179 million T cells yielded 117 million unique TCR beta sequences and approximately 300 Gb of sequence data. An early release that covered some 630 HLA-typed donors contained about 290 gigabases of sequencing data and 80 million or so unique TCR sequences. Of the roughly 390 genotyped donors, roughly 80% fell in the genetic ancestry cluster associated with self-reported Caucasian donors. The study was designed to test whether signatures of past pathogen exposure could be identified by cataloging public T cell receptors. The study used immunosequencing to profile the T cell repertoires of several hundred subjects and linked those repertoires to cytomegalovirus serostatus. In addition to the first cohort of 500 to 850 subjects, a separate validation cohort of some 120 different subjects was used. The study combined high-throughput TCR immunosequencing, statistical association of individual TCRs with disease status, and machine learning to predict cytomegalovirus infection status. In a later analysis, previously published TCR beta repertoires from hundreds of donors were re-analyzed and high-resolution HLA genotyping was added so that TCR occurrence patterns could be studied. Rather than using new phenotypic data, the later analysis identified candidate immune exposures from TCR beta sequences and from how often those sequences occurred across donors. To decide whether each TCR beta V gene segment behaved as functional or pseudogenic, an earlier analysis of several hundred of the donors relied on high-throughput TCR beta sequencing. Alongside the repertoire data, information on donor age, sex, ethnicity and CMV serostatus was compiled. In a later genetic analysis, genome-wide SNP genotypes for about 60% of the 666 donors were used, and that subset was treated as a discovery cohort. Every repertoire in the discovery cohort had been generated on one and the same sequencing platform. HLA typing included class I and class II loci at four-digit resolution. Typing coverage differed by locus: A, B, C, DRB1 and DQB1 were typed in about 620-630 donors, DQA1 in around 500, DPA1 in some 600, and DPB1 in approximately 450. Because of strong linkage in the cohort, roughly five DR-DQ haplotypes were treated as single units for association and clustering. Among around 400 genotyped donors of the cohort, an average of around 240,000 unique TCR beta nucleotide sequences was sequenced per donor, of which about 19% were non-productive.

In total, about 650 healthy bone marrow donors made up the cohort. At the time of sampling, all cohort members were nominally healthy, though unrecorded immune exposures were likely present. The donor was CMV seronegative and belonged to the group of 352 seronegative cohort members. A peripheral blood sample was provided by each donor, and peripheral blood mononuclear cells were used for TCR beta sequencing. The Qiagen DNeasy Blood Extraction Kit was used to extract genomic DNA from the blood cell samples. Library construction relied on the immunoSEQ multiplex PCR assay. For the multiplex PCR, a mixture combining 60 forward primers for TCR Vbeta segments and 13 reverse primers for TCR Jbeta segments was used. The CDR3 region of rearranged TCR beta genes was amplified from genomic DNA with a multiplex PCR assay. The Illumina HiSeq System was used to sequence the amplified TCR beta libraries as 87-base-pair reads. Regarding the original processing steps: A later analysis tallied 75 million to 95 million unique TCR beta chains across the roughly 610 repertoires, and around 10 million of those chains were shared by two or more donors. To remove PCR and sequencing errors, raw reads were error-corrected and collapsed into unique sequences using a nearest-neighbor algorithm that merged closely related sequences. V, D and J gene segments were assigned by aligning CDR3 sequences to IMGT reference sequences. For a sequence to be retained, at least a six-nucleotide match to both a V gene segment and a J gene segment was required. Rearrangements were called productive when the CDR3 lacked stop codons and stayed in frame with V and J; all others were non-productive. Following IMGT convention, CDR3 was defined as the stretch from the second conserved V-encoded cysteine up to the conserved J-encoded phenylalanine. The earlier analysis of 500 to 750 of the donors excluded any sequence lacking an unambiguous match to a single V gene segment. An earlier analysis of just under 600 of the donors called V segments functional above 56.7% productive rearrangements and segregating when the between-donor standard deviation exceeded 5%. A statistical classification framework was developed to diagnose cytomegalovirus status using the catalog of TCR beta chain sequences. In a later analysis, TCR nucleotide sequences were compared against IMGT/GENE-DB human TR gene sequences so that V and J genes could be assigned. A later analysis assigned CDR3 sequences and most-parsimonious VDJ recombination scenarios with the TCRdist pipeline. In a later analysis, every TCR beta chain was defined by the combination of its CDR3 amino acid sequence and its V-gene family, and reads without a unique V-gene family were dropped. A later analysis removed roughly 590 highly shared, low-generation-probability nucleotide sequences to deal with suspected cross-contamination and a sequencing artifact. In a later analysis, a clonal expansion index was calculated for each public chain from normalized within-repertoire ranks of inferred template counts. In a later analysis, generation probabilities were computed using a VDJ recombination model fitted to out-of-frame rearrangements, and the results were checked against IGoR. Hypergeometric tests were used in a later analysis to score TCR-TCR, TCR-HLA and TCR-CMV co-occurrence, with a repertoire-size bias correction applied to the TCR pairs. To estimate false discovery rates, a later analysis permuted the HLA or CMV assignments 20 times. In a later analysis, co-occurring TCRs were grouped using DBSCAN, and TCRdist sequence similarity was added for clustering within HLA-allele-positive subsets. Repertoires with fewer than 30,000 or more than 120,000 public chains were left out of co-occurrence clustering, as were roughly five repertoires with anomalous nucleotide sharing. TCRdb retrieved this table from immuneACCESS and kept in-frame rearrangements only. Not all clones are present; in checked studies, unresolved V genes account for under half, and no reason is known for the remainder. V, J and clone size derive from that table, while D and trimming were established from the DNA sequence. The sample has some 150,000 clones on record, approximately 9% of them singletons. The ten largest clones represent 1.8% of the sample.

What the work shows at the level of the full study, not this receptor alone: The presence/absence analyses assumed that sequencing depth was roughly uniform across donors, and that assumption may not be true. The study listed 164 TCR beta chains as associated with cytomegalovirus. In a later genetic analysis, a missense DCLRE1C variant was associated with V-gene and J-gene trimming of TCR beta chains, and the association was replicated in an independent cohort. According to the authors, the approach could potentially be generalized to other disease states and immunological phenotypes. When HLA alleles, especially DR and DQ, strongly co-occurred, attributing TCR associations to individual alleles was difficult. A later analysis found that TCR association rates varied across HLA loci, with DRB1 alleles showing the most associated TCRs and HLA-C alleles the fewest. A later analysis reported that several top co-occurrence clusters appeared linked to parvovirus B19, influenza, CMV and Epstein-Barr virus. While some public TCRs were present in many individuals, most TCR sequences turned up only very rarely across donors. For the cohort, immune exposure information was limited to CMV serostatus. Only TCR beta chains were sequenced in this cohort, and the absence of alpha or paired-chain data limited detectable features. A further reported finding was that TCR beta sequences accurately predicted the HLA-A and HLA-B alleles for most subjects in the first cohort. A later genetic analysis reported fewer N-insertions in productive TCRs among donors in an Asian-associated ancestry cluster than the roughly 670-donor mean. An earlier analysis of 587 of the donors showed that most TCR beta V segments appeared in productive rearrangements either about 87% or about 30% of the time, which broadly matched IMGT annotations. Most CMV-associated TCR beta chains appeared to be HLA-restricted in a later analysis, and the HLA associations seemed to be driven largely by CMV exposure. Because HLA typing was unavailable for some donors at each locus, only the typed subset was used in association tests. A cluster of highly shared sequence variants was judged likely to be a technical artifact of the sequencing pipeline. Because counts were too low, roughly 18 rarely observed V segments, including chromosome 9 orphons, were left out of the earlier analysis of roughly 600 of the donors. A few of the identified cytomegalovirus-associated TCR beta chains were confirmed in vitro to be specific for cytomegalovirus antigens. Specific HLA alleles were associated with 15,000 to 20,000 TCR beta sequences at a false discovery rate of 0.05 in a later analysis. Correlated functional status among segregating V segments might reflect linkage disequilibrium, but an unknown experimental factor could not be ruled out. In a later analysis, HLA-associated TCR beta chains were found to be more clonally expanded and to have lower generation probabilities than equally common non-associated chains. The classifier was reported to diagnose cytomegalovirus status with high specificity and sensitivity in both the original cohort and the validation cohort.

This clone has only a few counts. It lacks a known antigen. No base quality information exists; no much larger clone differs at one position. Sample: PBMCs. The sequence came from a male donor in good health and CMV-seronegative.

CDR3 protein: CASSLKYRGGQPQHF. The DNA sequence is TGTGCCAGCAGTTTAAAGTACAGGGGTGGCCAGCCCCAGCATTTT. The chain is assembled from TRBV27 and TRBJ1-5; the central 7 bases match TRBD1. The CDR3 runs 15 amino acids, cysteine and phenylalanine included. The entry retains the CDR3 DNA only, 45 bases that are in frame from base 1. After removal of 2 bases from V and 7 bases from J, the junction retains 8 bases not matched to a gene. According to the germline V gene (reference sequence), CDR1 reads MNHEY and CDR2 reads SMNVEV.